This entry is about one T cell receptor beta chain. This sample is part of a study of cytotoxic CD8 clonotypes in ibrutinib-treated CLL. Germline CDR1 and CDR2: SGHTA and FQGTGA. The CDR3 is 12 residues long. V was shortened by 0 bases and J by 2 bases, with 1 base between the two germline ends. TCRdb's table, derived via immunoSEQ multiplex PCR, lists solely in-frame clones and lacks some. The sample holds about 50,000 clones, roughly 83% seen once. This TCR came from a human donor with chronic lymphocytic leukemia. V is TRBV7-3 and J is TRBJ2-5; D is undetermined. The source was PBMCs, collected after 24 months of ibrutinib treatment. For the CDR3, the DNA is TGTGCCAGCAGCTTAACACAAGAGACCCAGTACTTC. Translated: CASSLTQETQYF.